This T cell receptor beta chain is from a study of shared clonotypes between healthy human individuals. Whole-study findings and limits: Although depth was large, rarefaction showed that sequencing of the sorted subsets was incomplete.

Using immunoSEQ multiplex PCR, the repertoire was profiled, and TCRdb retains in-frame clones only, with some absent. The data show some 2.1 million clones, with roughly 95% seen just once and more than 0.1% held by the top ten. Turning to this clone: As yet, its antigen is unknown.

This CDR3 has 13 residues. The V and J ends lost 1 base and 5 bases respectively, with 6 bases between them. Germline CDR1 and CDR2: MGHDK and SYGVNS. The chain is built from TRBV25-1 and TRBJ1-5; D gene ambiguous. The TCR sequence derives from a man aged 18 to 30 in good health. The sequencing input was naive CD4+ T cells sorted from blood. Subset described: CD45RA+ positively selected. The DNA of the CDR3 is TGTGCCAGCAGTGAATCACGGGATCAGCCCCAGCATTTT. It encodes CASSESRDQPQHF.